This TCR beta chain was found in a study of molecular identifiers for immune sequencing clone quantification. Study background: With replicates, the RNA of around 20,000 or 99,000 naive CD8 cells was split five ways and four were sequenced.

Investigators produced naive CD8 libraries from 20,000 to 1,000,000 sorted cells, drawing on 10%, 30% or 50% RNA. Germline CDR1 SGHAT, CDR2 FQNNGV. The CDR3 runs to 17 residues. The trim removed 7 bases at V and 0 bases at J, leaving 12 bases unmatched. A single record per CDR3 protein comes from TCRdb applying MiXCR to the PCR reads. The table records around 470,000 distinct CDR3 sequences, around 23% of them present only once. The chain has TRBV11-2 and TRBJ2-3; 8 bases match TRBD2. The TCR was taken from a human donor in good health. Some libraries in this study had Jurkat cell RNA spiked in. Sequencing input: naive CD8+ T cells from blood, with Jurkat cell RNA spiked in. Specified subset: FACS-sorted CD8+CD4-CCR7+CD45RA+ naive T cells. The DNA for the CDR3 is TGTGCCAGCAACCACCTGGGGGAGCGGGGGAGCACAGATACGCAGTATTTT. It yields the protein CASNHLGERGSTDTQYF.